Shown below are 11 T cell receptor beta chains from a single sample sequenced in a study of T cell repertoires in cytomegalovirus infection. TCRdb analysed the reads with MiXCR anew, one entry per CDR3 protein. Counted here are roughly 700,000 distinct CDR3 sequences, around 32% occurring once; the ten biggest clones make up about 18%. These receptors have no known antigen. The starting material was cultured PBMCs, obtained from culture after CMV antigen stimulation. The receptors shown here come from a human donor in good health (CMV status not recorded). Some clones in this sample may be carry-over from other donors' samples.

CDR3 residues: CASSQYGPKYGYTF. CDR3 bases: TGCGCCAGCAGCCAATATGGGCCGAAGTATGGCTACACCTTC. The V call is TRBV4-1, the J call TRBJ1-2; D remains unclear. CDR3 length equals 14 residues. Trimming removed 2 bases from V and 5 bases from J, with 12 bases in between. Germline V gives CDR1 MGHRA, CDR2 YSYEKL.

The chain recombines TRBV28 with TRBJ1-2; 8 bases align to TRBD1. CDR3 length equals 13 residues. CDR1 and CDR2 (germline): MDHEN, SYDVKM. The junction had 7 bases not matched to a gene; V was cut back by 10 bases and J by 3 bases. In nucleotides, the CDR3 is TGTGCCACTCGACCGACAGGGGACTATGGCTACACCTTC. Translation gives CATRPTGDYGYTF.

This clonotype was recorded many times. CDR3 in DNA: TGTGCCAGCAGCTTAGACGGCGGTTCCTCCTACGAGCAGTACTTC. This gives the protein CASSLDGGSSYEQYF. This chain links TRBV7-2 with TRBJ2-7; no firm D call. V was trimmed by 1 base and J by 0 bases, leaving 10 bases between them. The germline V gene encodes CDR1 SGHTA and CDR2 FQGNSA. This CDR3 has 15 residues.

This chain connects TRBV6-6 to TRBJ1-2; D may be TRBD1 (6 bases). The V and J ends lost 7 bases and 14 bases respectively, with 17 bases between them. This CDR3 has 11 amino acids. Germline CDR1 MNHNY, CDR2 SVGAGI (reference sequence). CDR3 sequence: CASTWGHLGTF. In DNA form, the CDR3 reads TGTGCCAGCACCTGGGGACACCTCGGGACCTTC.

This chain joins TRBV7-6 and TRBJ1-3, with D maybe TRBD1 (6 bases). This CDR3 is 15 amino acids long. V dropped 9 bases and J dropped 0 bases, with 15 bases sitting between them. Germline loops: CDR1 SGHVS, CDR2 FNYEAQ. CDR3 nucleotides: TGTGCCAGTACGAAGGACAGAGACTCTGGAAACACCATATATTTT. This codes for CASTKDRDSGNTIYF.

This clonotype was observed many times. DNA of the CDR3: TGTGCCAGCGGACGGCCTCCAAGCCAGCCCCAGCATTTT. Translated: CASGRPPSQPQHF. V usage is TRBV27 and J usage is TRBJ1-5; no clear D gene. The CDR3 sequence is 13 residues long. V gave up 8 bases and J gave up 7 bases, with 15 bases separating them. CDR1 is MNHEY and CDR2 is SMNVEV in the germline V gene (reference sequence).

The table lists this clonotype with a few counts. The J gene is TRBJ2-7, the V gene TRBV6-1; 10 nucleotides match TRBD2. Germline trimming cut 2 bases from V and 7 bases from J; bases unmatched to any gene: 2. The V gene's germline CDR1 is MNHNS and CDR2 SASEGT. The CDR3 is 13 amino acids. CDR3: CASSELAGVEQYF. In DNA, the CDR3 is TGTGCCAGCAGTGAACTAGCGGGAGTTGAGCAGTACTTC.

The gene calls are TRBV20-1 and TRBJ2-1; D possibly corresponds to TRBD1 (7 bases). Germline V gene sequence: CDR1 DFQATT, CDR2 SNEGSKA (reference sequence). The CDR3 covers 14 residues. V was pared by 6 bases and J by 0 bases, with 12 bases between. CDR3 in amino acids: CSARGVSSYNEQFF. As DNA, the CDR3 is TGCAGTGCCAGGGGGGTGAGCTCCTACAATGAGCAGTTCTTC.

This clonotype was counted between two and nine times. The V gene is TRBV27, the J gene TRBJ1-6; unclear D gene. V was trimmed by 6 bases and J by 8 bases, leaving 17 bases between them. Per the germline V gene, CDR1 is MNHEY and CDR2 is SMNVEV (reference sequence). The CDR3 has 15 residues. In DNA, the CDR3 is TGTGCCAGCAGAACCGGAACGGGGTGGGATTCACCCCTCCACTTT. This encodes CASRTGTGWDSPLHF.

The V and J genes are TRBV5-4 and TRBJ2-7, with 7 positions matching TRBD2. This CDR3 spans 15 amino acids. J gave up 6 bases and V 4 bases, and 13 bases lay outside the gene matches. Germline CDR1 SGHNT, CDR2 YYREEE (reference sequence). The CDR3 sequence is CASSPPGTTDPEQYF. The CDR3 DNA is TGTGCCAGCAGCCCCCCCGGGACTACTGATCCCGAGCAGTACTTC. Variable domain in full (rest from reference TRBV5-4 and TRBJ2-7): ETGVTQSPTHLIKTRGQQVTLRCSSQSGHNTVSWYQQALGQGPQFIFQYYREEENGRGNFPPRFSGLQFPNYSSELNVNALELDDSALYLCASSPPGTTDPEQYFGPGTRLTVT.

This clonotype showed up just a few times. The gene calls are TRBV11-2 and TRBJ2-5; perhaps TRBD2 as D (5 bases). The germline V gene has CDR1 SGHAT and CDR2 FQNNGV. V was cut by 5 bases and J by 5 bases, with 21 bases left in between. The CDR3 sequence is 16 residues long. The DNA for the CDR3 is TGTGCCAGCAGCCTAAGCAGGCTAGCTCGAGGGGAGACCCAGTACTTC. Protein product: CASSLSRLARGETQYF.